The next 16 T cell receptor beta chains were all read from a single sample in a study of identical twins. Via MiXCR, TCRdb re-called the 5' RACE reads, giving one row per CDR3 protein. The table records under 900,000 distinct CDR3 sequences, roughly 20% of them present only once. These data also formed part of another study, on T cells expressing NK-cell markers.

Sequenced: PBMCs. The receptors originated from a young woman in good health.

The CDR3 protein is CASSGKYEQFF. CDR3 sequence (DNA): TGTGCCAGCAGCGGAAAGTATGAGCAGTTCTTC. The chain carries TRBV7-9 and TRBJ2-1; D not resolved. This CDR3 comprises 11 residues. The V and J ends lost 5 bases and 8 bases respectively, with 7 bases between them. CDR1 is SEHNR, CDR2 FQNEAQ, per germline (reference sequence).

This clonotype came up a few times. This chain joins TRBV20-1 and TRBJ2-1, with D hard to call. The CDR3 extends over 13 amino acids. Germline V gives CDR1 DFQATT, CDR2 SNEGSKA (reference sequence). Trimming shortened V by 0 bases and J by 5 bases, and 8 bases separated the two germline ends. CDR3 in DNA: TGCAGTGCTAGAGATCCAGAACACAATGAGCAGTTCTTC. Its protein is CSARDPEHNEQFF.

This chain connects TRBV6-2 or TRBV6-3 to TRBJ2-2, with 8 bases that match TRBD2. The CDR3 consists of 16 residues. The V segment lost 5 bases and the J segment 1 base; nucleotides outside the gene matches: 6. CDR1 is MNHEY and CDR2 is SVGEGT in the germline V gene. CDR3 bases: TGTGCCAGCAGTGTACCTAGCGGGCTGAACACCGGGGAGCTGTTTTTT. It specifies CASSVPSGLNTGELFF.

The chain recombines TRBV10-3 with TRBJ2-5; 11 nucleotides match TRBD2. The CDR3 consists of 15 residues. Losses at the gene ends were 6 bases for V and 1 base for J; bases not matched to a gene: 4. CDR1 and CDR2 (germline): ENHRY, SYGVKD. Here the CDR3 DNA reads TGTGCCATCAGAAGACTAGCGGGGCCCCAAGAGACCCAGTACTTC. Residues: CAIRRLAGPQETQYF.

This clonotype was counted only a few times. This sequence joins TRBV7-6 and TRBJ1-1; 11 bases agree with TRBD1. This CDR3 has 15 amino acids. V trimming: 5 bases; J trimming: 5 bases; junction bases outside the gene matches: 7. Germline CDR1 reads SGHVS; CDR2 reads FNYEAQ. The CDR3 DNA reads TGTGCCAGCAGCGGGACAGGGGGGGTTACGACTGAAGCTTTCTTT. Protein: CASSGTGGVTTEAFF.

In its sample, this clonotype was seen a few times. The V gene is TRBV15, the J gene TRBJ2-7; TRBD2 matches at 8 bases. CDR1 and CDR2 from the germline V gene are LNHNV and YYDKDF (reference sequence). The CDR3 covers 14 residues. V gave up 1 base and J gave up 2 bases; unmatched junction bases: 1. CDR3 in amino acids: CATSRVSGTYEQYF. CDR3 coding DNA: TGTGCCACCAGCAGAGTTAGCGGGACCTACGAGCAGTACTTC.

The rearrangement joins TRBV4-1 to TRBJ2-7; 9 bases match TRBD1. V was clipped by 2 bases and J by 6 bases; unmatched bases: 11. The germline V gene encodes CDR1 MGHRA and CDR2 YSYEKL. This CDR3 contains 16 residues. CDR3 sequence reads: CASSQPLRGQGSEQYF. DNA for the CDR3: TGCGCCAGCAGCCAACCGTTGCGGGGACAGGGTAGCGAGCAGTACTTC.

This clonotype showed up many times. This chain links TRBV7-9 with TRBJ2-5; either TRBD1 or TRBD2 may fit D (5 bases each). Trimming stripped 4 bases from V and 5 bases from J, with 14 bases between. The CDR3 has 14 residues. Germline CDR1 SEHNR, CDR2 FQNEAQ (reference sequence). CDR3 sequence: CASSWIRDGETQYF. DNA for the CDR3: TGTGCCAGCAGCTGGATCCGGGACGGGGAGACCCAGTACTTC.

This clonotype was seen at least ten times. The CDR3 DNA follows: TGCAGCGTTACGGACGTCACAGATACGCAGTATTTT. This codes for CSVTDVTDTQYF. The chain couples TRBV29-1 to TRBJ2-3; D gene uncertain. Trimming left V 5 bases short and J 2 bases short, with 8 bases between. The CDR3 has 12 amino acids. In germline, CDR1 is SQVTM, CDR2 ANQGSEA.

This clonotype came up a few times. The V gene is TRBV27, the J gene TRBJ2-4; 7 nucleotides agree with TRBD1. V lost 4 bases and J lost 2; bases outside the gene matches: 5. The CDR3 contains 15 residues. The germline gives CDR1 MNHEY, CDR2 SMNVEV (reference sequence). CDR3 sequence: CASSWTGWTKNIQYF. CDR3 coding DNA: TGTGCCAGCAGTTGGACAGGTTGGACCAAAAACATTCAGTACTTC.

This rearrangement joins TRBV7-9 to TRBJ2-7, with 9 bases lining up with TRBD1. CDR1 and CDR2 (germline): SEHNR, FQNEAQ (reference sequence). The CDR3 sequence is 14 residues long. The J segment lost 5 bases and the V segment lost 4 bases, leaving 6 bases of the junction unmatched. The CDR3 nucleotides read TGTGCCAGCAGCTCGGGACAGGGCTTCGACGAGCAGTACTTC. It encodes CASSSGQGFDEQYF.

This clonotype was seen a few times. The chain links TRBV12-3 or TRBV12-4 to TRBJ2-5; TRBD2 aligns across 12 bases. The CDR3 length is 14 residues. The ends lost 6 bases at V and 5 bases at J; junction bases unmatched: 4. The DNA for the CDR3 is TGTGCCAGCAGCCGACTAGCGGGGGTTGAGACCCAGTACTTC. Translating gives CASSRLAGVETQYF.

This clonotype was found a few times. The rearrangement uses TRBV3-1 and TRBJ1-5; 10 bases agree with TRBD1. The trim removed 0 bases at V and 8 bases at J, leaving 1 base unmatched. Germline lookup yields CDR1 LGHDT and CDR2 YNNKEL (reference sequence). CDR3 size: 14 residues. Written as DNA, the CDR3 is TGTGCCAGCAGCCAAGAGGGACAGGGGAAGCCCCAGCATTTT. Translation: CASSQEGQGKPQHF. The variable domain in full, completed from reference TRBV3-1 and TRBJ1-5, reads DTAVSQTPKYLVTQMGNDKSIKCEQNLGHDTMYWYKQDSKKFLKIMFSYNNKELIINETVPNRFSPKSPDKAHLNLHINSLELGDSAVYFCASSQEGQGKPQHFGDGTRLSIL.

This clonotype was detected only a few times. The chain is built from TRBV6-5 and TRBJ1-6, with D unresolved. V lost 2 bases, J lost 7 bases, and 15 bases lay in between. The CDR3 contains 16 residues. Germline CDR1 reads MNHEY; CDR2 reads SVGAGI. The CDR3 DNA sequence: TGTGCCAGCAGTTACATCGTGGGCGTAATCAATTCACCCCTCCACTTT. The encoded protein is CASSYIVGVINSPLHF.

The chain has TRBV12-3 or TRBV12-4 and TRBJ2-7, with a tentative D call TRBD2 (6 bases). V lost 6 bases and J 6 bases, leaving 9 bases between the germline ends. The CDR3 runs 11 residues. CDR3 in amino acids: CASRKGGEQYF. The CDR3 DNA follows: TGTGCCAGCAGGAAGGGAGGCGAGCAGTACTTC.

The CDR3 coding sequence is TGTGCCAGCACCCTCGGGGTTGTGGCCGCTGAAGCTTTCTTT. Its protein is CASTLGVVAAEAFF. V gene TRBV6-1 combines with J gene TRBJ1-1; D ambiguous. The CDR3 sequence is 14 residues long. V dropped 7 bases and J dropped 6 bases, with 18 bases sitting between them. Germline V gene lookup returns CDR1 MNHNS and CDR2 SASEGT.